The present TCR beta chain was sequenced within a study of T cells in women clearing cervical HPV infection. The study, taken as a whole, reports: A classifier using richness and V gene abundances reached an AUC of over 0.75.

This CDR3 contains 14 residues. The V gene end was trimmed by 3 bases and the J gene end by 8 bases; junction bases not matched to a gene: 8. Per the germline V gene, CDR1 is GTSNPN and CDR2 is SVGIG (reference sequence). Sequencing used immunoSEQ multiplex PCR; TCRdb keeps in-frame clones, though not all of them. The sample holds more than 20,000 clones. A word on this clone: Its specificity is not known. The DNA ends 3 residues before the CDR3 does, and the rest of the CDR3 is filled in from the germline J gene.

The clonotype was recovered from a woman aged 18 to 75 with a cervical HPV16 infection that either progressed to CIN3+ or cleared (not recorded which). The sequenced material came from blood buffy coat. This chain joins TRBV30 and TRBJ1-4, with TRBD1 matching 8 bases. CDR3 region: CAWSHGQGFEKLFF. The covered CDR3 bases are TGTGCCTGGAGCCACGGACAGGGATTCGAAAAA.